Following are 17 T cell receptor beta chains from one sample sequenced in a study of CD8 T cells in Susac syndrome. It was with random hexamers that about 0.45 to 1 ug RNA was reverse transcribed. MiXCR was run by TCRdb on the immunoSEQ multiplex PCR reads, yielding one entry per CDR3 protein. The table includes 200,000 to 250,000 distinct CDR3 sequences, 80% to 95% detected once. Material: CD8+ T cells from PBMCs. These receptors came from a human donor with multiple sclerosis.

This clonotype has just a few counts. This chain connects TRBV11-2 to TRBJ1-1, with D unresolved. The CDR3 runs to 12 residues. Per the germline V gene, CDR1 is SGHAT and CDR2 is FQNNGV. Trimming removed 5 bases from V and 3 bases from J, with 7 bases in between. The CDR3 DNA is TGTGCCAGCAGCGATGGGGACACTGAAGCTTTCTTT. Translation gives CASSDGDTEAFF.

This clonotype was recorded once. CDR3 residues: CASRAGGYTF. The CDR3 bases are TGTGCCAGTAGGGCAGGGGGCTACACCTTC. This chain connects TRBV19 to TRBJ1-2, with D possibly TRBD1 on 5 matching bases. Germline CDR1 reads LNHDA; CDR2 reads SQIVND (reference sequence). The CDR3 sequence is 10 residues long. V lost 6 bases, J lost 8 bases, and 7 bases lay in between.

The chain uses TRBV7-9 and TRBJ1-1; 7 bases agree with TRBD1. CDR3 length: 16 amino acids. V shed 5 bases, J shed 5 bases, and the junction held 14 bases outside the gene matches. Looked up from germline, CDR1 is SEHNR and CDR2 is FQNEAQ (reference sequence). The CDR3 region has the DNA TGTGCCAGCAGCCCGAATTGGAGGGGGCGAGGTACTGAAGCTTTCTTT. Translated: CASSPNWRGRGTEAFF. The whole variable domain, filled in from reference TRBV7-9 and TRBJ1-1, reads DTGVSQNPRHKITKRGQNVTFRCDPISEHNRLYWYRQTLGQGPEFLTYFQNEAQLEKSRLLSDRFSAERPKGSFSTLEIQRTEQGDSAMYLCASSPNWRGRGTEAFFGQGTRLTVV.

The gene calls are TRBV7-9 and TRBJ2-2; D tentatively fits TRBD1 or TRBD2 (5 bases each). The V gene lost 4 bases and the J gene lost 4 bases, with 22 bases spanning the gap. The CDR3 covers 18 residues. Germline V gene sequence: CDR1 SEHNR, CDR2 FQNEAQ (reference sequence). The CDR3 spells CASSSSPWDAGPTGELFF. The CDR3 DNA reads as TGTGCCAGCAGCTCCTCCCCATGGGACGCGGGTCCCACCGGGGAGCTGTTTTTT. Full variable domain (remainder filled in from reference TRBV7-9 and TRBJ2-2): DTGVSQNPRHKITKRGQNVTFRCDPISEHNRLYWYRQTLGQGPEFLTYFQNEAQLEKSRLLSDRFSAERPKGSFSTLEIQRTEQGDSAMYLCASSSSPWDAGPTGELFFGEGSRLTVL.

Only a few counts were recorded for this clonotype. The rearrangement uses TRBV30 and TRBJ2-7, with D possibly matching TRBD2 (5 bases). Trimming took 2 bases from V and 4 from J, leaving 15 bases between them. This CDR3 spans 14 amino acids. CDR1 is GTSNPN, CDR2 SVGIG, per germline (reference sequence). As DNA, the CDR3 is TGTGCCTGGAGTCCGCTATCGGGAAGGTACGAGCAGTACTTC. This sequence encodes CAWSPLSGRYEQYF.

The V and J genes are TRBV9 and TRBJ2-3, with D perhaps being TRBD1 or TRBD2 (6 bases each). The germline V gene has CDR1 SGDLS and CDR2 YYNGEE. Trimming took 2 bases from V and 0 from J, leaving 13 bases between them. The length of the CDR3 is 16 residues. DNA for the CDR3: TGTGCCAGCAGCGTGGGGGGCTACCGCAGCACAGATACGCAGTATTTT. Translated, it gives CASSVGGYRSTDTQYF.

This clonotype is a singleton in its sample. The rearrangement uses TRBV5-1 and TRBJ2-7; D unclear. CDR3 length equals 13 residues. The germline gives CDR1 SGHRS, CDR2 YFSETQ. The ends were cut back, 1 base at V and 0 bases at J, with 5 bases in the middle. The CDR3 loop reads CASSLWDSYEQYF. The DNA for the CDR3 is TGCGCCAGCAGCTTGTGGGACTCCTACGAGCAGTACTTC.

This sequence joins TRBV7-9 and TRBJ1-1; D is uncertain. V lost 1 base, J lost 5 bases, and 11 bases lay in between. Germline V gives CDR1 SEHNR, CDR2 FQNEAQ (reference sequence). This CDR3 is 14 amino acids long. The CDR3 nucleotides read TGTGCCAGCAGCTTAGAGGAGGGCTGGACTGAAGCTTTCTTT. Its protein is CASSLEEGWTEAFF.

The V and J genes are TRBV14 and TRBJ2-7; D unresolved. This CDR3 is built from 17 residues. Trimming took off 0 bases at V and 0 bases at J, with 15 bases between the two ends. Germline CDR1 reads SGHDN; CDR2 reads FVKESK. This chain's CDR3 is CASSQDVGSLSSYEQYF. The DNA of the CDR3 is TGTGCCAGCAGCCAAGATGTGGGCTCCTTAAGCTCCTACGAGCAGTACTTC. The full variable domain, its missing parts supplied by reference TRBV14 and TRBJ2-7, is EAGVTQFPSHSVIEKGQTVTLRCDPISGHDNLYWYRRVMGKEIKFLLHFVKESKQDESGMPNNRFLAERTGGTYSTLKVQPAELEDSGVYFCASSQDVGSLSSYEQYFGPGTRLTVT.

The chain links TRBV7-9 to TRBJ1-2; the D gene is possibly TRBD1 (5 bases). CDR1 and CDR2 from the germline V gene are SEHNR and FQNEAQ (reference sequence). The V gene lost 6 bases and the J gene lost 0 bases, with 17 bases spanning the gap. This CDR3 is 16 amino acids long. CDR3 DNA sequence: TGTGCCAGCAGGTGGACACTGACCCCAGCTAACTATGGCTACACCTTC. Its protein is CASRWTLTPANYGYTF.

This sequence joins TRBV5-6 and TRBJ1-6; no reliable D call. The germline V and J ends were trimmed by 0 bases and 9 bases, with 16 bases remaining between them. Germline loops: CDR1 SGHDT, CDR2 YYEEEE. The CDR3 runs to 16 residues. The CDR3 spells CASSLGDGRTGSPLHF. In DNA, the CDR3 is TGTGCCAGCAGCTTGGGGGATGGGAGAACGGGTTCACCCCTCCACTTT.

This clonotype appeared a single time. Here the CDR3 reads CSVGLRGNTEAFF. CDR3 in DNA: TGCAGCGTTGGCCTTCGGGGAAACACTGAAGCTTTCTTT. J is TRBJ1-1 and V is TRBV29-1; D call uncertain. CDR1 is SQVTM, CDR2 ANQGSEA, per germline. The CDR3 extends over 13 amino acids. V lost 4 bases and J 2 bases, leaving 11 bases between the germline ends.

J is TRBJ2-3 and V is TRBV11-2; D could derive from TRBD1 or TRBD2 (5 bases each). The CDR3 loop spans 14 amino acids. CDR1 is SGHAT and CDR2 is FQNNGV in the germline V gene. Trimming took off 6 bases at V and 9 bases at J, with 19 bases between the two ends. The CDR3 coding sequence is TGTGCCAGCAGTCTCCATGGGACCGCCTGGACGCAGTATTTT. It translates to CASSLHGTAWTQYF.

This clonotype has just one count. The chain joins TRBV2 to TRBJ2-7; unclear D gene. CDR1 and CDR2 (germline): SNHLY, FYNNEI. The length of the CDR3 is 11 residues. The germline V and J ends were trimmed by 8 bases and 5 bases, with 10 bases remaining between them. The CDR3, as DNA: TGTGCCAGCCAGTCAGTCCACGAGCAGTACTTC. Its protein product is CASQSVHEQYF.

This sequence joins TRBV7-9 and TRBJ1-1; no reliable D call. V was cut by 2 bases and J by 13 bases, with 14 bases left in between. Per germline, CDR1 SEHNR and CDR2 FQNEAQ (reference sequence). The CDR3 is 12 amino acids. The CDR3: CASSLLARVVFF. CDR3 DNA sequence: TGTGCCAGCAGCTTACTCGCAAGGGTCGTTTTCTTT.

This chain connects TRBV20-1 to TRBJ2-2; D possibly corresponds to TRBD2 (6 bases). This CDR3 is built from 17 residues. V lost 2 bases and J 4 bases, leaving 20 bases between the germline ends. Germline V gene lookup returns CDR1 DFQATT and CDR2 SNEGSKA (reference sequence). Here the CDR3 reads CSARLARTTTSTGELFF. DNA of the CDR3: TGCAGTGCTAGACTAGCGAGAACTACAACTTCCACCGGGGAGCTGTTTTTT.

This clonotype was detected only once. V and J are TRBV28 and TRBJ1-6; D possibly corresponds to TRBD1 (5 bases). V was trimmed by 10 bases and J by 9 bases, leaving 13 bases between them. The germline gives CDR1 MDHEN, CDR2 SYDVKM. CDR3 size: 12 residues. The CDR3 here is CATGEGSSPLHF. The CDR3 region has the DNA TGTGCCACCGGGGAGGGGAGTTCACCCCTCCACTTT.